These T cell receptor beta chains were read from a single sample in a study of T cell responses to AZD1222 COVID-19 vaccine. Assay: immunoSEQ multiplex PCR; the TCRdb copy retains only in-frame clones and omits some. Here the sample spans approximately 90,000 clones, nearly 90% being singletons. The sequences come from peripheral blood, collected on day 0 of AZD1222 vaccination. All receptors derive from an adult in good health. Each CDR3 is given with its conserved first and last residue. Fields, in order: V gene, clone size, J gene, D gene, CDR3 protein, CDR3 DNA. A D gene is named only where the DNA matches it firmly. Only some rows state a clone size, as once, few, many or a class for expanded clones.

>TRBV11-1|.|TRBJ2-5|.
CASSSLGWTEETQYF
TGTGCCAGCAGCTCCCTGGGGTGGACGGAGGAGACCCAGTACTTC
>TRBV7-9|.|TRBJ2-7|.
CASSSPDRPGEQYF
TGTGCCAGCAGCTCCCCTGACAGGCCGGGCGAGCAGTACTTC
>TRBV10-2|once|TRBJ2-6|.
CASSGLESGANVLTF
TGCGCCAGCAGTGGGTTGGAGTCCGGGGCCAACGTCCTGACTTTC
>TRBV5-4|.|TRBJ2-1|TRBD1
CASSPGQTYNEQFF
TGTGCCAGCAGCCCGGGACAGACCTACAATGAGCAGTTCTTC
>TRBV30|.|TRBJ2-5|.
CAWSARGRETQYF
TGTGCCTGGAGCGCCAGGGGCCGGGAGACCCAGTACTTC
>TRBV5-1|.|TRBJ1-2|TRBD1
CASSFVPLGTGYGYTF
TGCGCCAGCAGCTTTGTCCCCCTAGGGACAGGATATGGCTACACCTTC
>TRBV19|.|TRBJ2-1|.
CASRSYSEQFF
TGTGCCAGTAGAAGCTACAGTGAGCAGTTCTTC
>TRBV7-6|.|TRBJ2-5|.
CASSLGNRDPEVETQYF
TGTGCCAGCAGCTTAGGAAACCGGGACCCAGAGGTTGAGACCCAGTACTTC
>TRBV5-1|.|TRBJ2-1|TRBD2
CASGTSGGANEQFF
TGCGCCAGCGGTACTAGCGGGGGGGCCAATGAGCAGTTCTTC
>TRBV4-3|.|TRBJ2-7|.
CASSQVPLGPYF
TGCGCCAGCAGCCAAGTTCCACTCGGGCCATACTTC